The 12 T cell receptor beta chains presented below share a single source sample, sequenced in a study of neoadjuvant anti-PD-1 for oral cavity cancer. This table comes from immunoSEQ multiplex PCR, and its TCRdb copy is limited to in-frame clones, with some not included. The sample includes about 80,000 clones, less than 85% seen only once; the top ten take over 2.5%. The sample consisted of PBMCs, taken before nivolumab (anti-PD-1) treatment. These receptors all come from a person aged 40 to 85 with oral cavity squamous cell carcinoma.

This clone counts as medium-sized (0.01 to 0.1%). The chain recombines TRBV9 with TRBJ2-7; D is unclear. The CDR3 contains 15 residues. The germline V and J ends were trimmed by 4 bases and 1 base, with 15 bases remaining between them. Germline assignment: CDR1 SGDLS and CDR2 YYNGEE. This CDR3 is CASSPSLGGSYEQYF. Written as DNA, the CDR3 is TGTGCCAGCAGCCCAAGTTTGGGCGGTTCCTACGAGCAGTACTTC.

The rearrangement joins TRBV2 to TRBJ2-6, with 12 bases that match TRBD1. Losses at the gene ends were 6 bases for V and 2 bases for J; bases not matched to a gene: 5. This CDR3 is 17 amino acids long. Germline V gene sequence: CDR1 SNHLY, CDR2 FYNNEI. CDR3 DNA sequence: TGTGCCAGCAGCCGGGGGACAGGGGGCGCTGGGGCCAACGTCCTGACTTTC. Protein product: CASSRGTGGAGANVLTF.

The table lists this clone with a count of one. This chain uses TRBV7-6 with TRBJ2-7; 11 nucleotides agree with TRBD2. CDR1 and CDR2 from the germline V gene are SGHVS and FNYEAQ. The CDR3 is 16 amino acids. Trimming took 1 base from V and 4 from J; bases not matched to a gene: 6. The CDR3 loop is CASSLGAGTSGYEQYF. The CDR3 DNA reads as TGTGCCAGCAGCTTAGGGGCGGGGACTAGCGGTTACGAGCAGTACTTC.

The chain employs TRBV6-5 and TRBJ2-5; 11 bases fit TRBD2. In germline, CDR1 is MNHEY, CDR2 SVGAGI. CDR3 length: 15 residues. Trimming removed 4 bases from V and 4 bases from J; junction bases left unmatched: 5. This CDR3 reads CASSWGLAGGETQYF. CDR3 in DNA: TGTGCCAGCAGTTGGGGGCTAGCGGGAGGAGAGACCCAGTACTTC.

This clone came up once. The chain employs TRBV29-1 and TRBJ2-6, with D maybe TRBD1 (5 bases). V lost 3 bases and J 4 bases, leaving 10 bases between the germline ends. This CDR3 is built from 14 residues. In germline, CDR1 is SQVTM, CDR2 ANQGSEA. This CDR3 is CSVDDSWGANVLTF. Written as DNA, the CDR3 is TGCAGCGTTGACGACAGTTGGGGGGCCAACGTCCTGACTTTC.

The chain combines TRBV11-2 with TRBJ1-3; perhaps TRBD1 as D (6 bases). V was trimmed by 5 bases and J by 2 bases, leaving 13 bases between them. The CDR3 is 15 amino acids. Germline CDR1 reads SGHAT; CDR2 reads FQNNGV. Here the CDR3 reads CASSGWSGAGNTIYF. CDR3 in DNA: TGTGCCAGCAGCGGGTGGTCAGGGGCTGGAAACACCATATATTTT.

The rearrangement joins TRBV14 to TRBJ1-2; D is perhaps TRBD1 (5 bases). V lost 1 base and J lost 0, with 12 bases in between. This CDR3 is built from 16 residues. Germline V CDR1 and CDR2: SGHDN, FVKESK. CDR3 sequence reads: CASSQVPGPANYGYTF. The CDR3 bases are TGTGCCAGCAGCCAAGTCCCAGGGCCGGCTAACTATGGCTACACCTTC.

The chain uses TRBV29-1 and TRBJ2-5; possible D gene TRBD1, 5 bases. The germline V and J ends were trimmed by 6 bases and 0 bases, with 11 bases remaining between them. Germline-derived CDR1 and CDR2 are SQVTM and ANQGSEA. The length of the CDR3 is 13 residues. CDR3 loop: CSVRQTYQETQYF. Written as DNA, the CDR3 is TGCAGCGTCCGACAGACGTACCAAGAGACCCAGTACTTC.

As for this clone: A read error may explain this, as a much larger clone is one base away. The rearrangement uses TRBV30 and TRBJ2-5, with D perhaps matching TRBD2 (5 bases). Trimming cost V 2 bases and J 3 bases, with 13 bases left between them. The CDR3 is 14 amino acids. CDR1 GTSNPN and CDR2 SVGIG come from the germline V gene (reference sequence). CDR3 nucleotides: TGTGCCTGGAGTTCACTAGTGGGAGAAGAGACCCAGTACTTC. Translated: CAWSSLVGEETQYF.

The chain combines TRBV10-1 with TRBJ2-3, with a weak D call TRBD2 (5 bases). The germline CDR1 and CDR2 sequences are WNHNN and SYGVQD (reference sequence). V lost 4 bases, J lost 7 bases, and 6 bases lay in between. This CDR3 has 11 residues. The CDR3 DNA follows: TGCGCCAGCAGTGTCGGGAATACGCAGTATTTT. Amino acid sequence: CASSVGNTQYF.

The chain recombines TRBV10-3 with TRBJ1-5; no reliable D call. Germline lookup yields CDR1 ENHRY and CDR2 SYGVKD. This CDR3 comprises 12 residues. V was trimmed by 4 bases and J by 3 bases, leaving 4 bases between them. Here the CDR3 DNA reads TGTGCCATCAGTGGCGACAATCAGCCCCAGCATTTT. Protein product: CAISGDNQPQHF.

The V call is TRBV20-1, the J call TRBJ2-7; D is unclear. Trimming left V 5 bases short and J 2 bases short, with 7 bases between. The germline gives CDR1 DFQATT, CDR2 SNEGSKA (reference sequence). The CDR3 is 11 amino acids. The CDR3 DNA reads as TGCAGTGCTGTTTCAGCCTACGAGCAGTACTTC. Translation gives CSAVSAYEQYF.